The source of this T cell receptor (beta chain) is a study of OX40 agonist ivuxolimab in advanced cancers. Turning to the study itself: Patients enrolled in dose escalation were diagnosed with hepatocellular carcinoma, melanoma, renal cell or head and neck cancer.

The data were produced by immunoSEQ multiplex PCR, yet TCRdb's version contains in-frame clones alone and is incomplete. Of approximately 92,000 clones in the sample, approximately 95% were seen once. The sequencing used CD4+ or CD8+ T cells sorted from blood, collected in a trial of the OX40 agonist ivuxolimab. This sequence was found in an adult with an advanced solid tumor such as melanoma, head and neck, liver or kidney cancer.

In DNA, the CDR3 is TGTGCCAGCAGTGGGACAGGGAATAACTATGGCTACACCTTC. Protein: CASSGTGNNYGYTF. The genes are TRBV2 and TRBJ1-2; 8 nucleotides agree with TRBD1. Trimming cost V 4 bases and J 1 base; bases outside gene matches: 2. The CDR3 contains 14 residues. Germline values: CDR1 SNHLY, CDR2 FYNNEI.